The 28 T cell receptor beta chains given below trace back to one sample, sequenced in a study of blood T cells in healthy people across ages. The second PCR ran about 6 to 12 cycles with a sample-barcoded 5' primer and J-beta primers. Using its own MiXCR run on the 5' RACE reads, TCRdb lists one record per CDR3 protein. Here the sample spans some 900,000 distinct CDR3 sequences, about 48% being singletons. The sequencing sample was made of blood. These receptor sequences come from a man between 25 and 39 years old in good health.

This chain links TRBV9 with TRBJ2-2; D gene unclear. Trimming took off 4 bases at V and 3 bases at J, with 10 bases between the two ends. Germline loops: CDR1 SGDLS, CDR2 YYNGEE. The CDR3 runs to 14 residues. The CDR3 DNA follows: TGTGCCAGCAGCCCTGACACACACACCGGGGAGCTGTTTTTT. Amino acid sequence: CASSPDTHTGELFF.

The chain has TRBV21-1 and TRBJ1-2; TRBD1, the D gene given by the table, was not confirmed from the DNA. TRBV21-1 is termed a pseudogene. This CDR3 is built from 13 residues. CDR3 coding DNA: TGTGCCAGCAGCTCACGACAGGGCTGTGGCTACACCTTC. This sequence encodes CASSSRQGCGYTF.

This clonotype was found a few times. The rearrangement links TRBV27 to TRBJ1-1; D perhaps matches TRBD1 (5 bases). V lost 1 base to trimming and J lost 1 base, with 10 bases between them. The CDR3 contains 15 residues. Germline V gene data show CDR1 as MNHEY and CDR2 as SMNVEV (reference sequence). For the CDR3, the DNA is TGTGCCAGCAGTTTATTAAATGGGGCGAACACTGAAGCTTTCTTT. Its translation is CASSLLNGANTEAFF.

Only a few counts were recorded for this clonotype. The chain links TRBV6-2 or TRBV6-3 to TRBJ1-2, with unresolved D. The CDR3 runs 12 residues. Trimming cost V 6 bases and J 2 bases, with 7 bases left between them. Germline V lookup: CDR1 MNHEY, CDR2 SVGEGT. As DNA, the CDR3 is TGTGCCAGCAGATCTTCGAACTATGGCTACACCTTC. This codes for CASRSSNYGYTF.

This clonotype was found a few times. The chain joins TRBV20-1 to TRBJ2-4; no definite D call. V lost 6 bases and J lost 0, with 15 bases in between. The germline V gene has CDR1 DFQATT and CDR2 SNEGSKA (reference sequence). The CDR3 has 15 residues. The CDR3 here is CSAYRQPLAKNIQYF. In nucleotides, the CDR3 is TGCAGTGCGTATCGGCAGCCCCTAGCCAAAAACATTCAGTACTTC.

This clonotype was counted between two and nine times. The chain is built from TRBV5-1 and TRBJ2-1, with 13 bases aligning to TRBD2. J lost 7 bases, V lost 1 base, and 2 bases had no gene match. The CDR3 has 15 residues. CDR1 is SGHRS, CDR2 YFSETQ, per germline. CDR3 nucleotide sequence: TGCGCCAGCAGCTTGACTAGCGGGGGGGTTAATGAGCAGTTCTTC. Amino acid sequence: CASSLTSGGVNEQFF.

The chain joins TRBV10-3 to TRBJ2-4; TRBD2 might be the D (6 bases). This CDR3 spans 14 amino acids. The germline gives CDR1 ENHRY, CDR2 SYGVKD. Trimming cost V 6 bases and J 7 bases, with 16 bases left between them. The CDR3 sequence: CAISPGLETNIQYF. Here the CDR3 DNA reads TGTGCCATCAGCCCGGGACTGGAAACGAACATTCAGTACTTC.

This clonotype was picked up one time. The chain carries TRBV7-9 and TRBJ1-3, with D unclear. CDR3 size: 16 residues. Trimming took off 4 bases at V and 3 bases at J, with 16 bases between the two ends. CDR1 is SEHNR and CDR2 is FQNEAQ in the germline V gene (reference sequence). The CDR3 nucleotides are TGTGCCAGCAGCTCCATAATAGACACCGATGGAAACACCATATATTTT. It encodes CASSSIIDTDGNTIYF.

This chain links TRBV9 with TRBJ2-3; D gene uncertain. The CDR3 consists of 12 residues. The germline gives CDR1 SGDLS, CDR2 YYNGEE. Trimming pared 4 bases from V and 4 bases from J, leaving 7 bases between. DNA of the CDR3: TGTGCCAGCAGCATATCCGCAGATACGCAGTATTTT. Protein sequence: CASSISADTQYF.

V gene TRBV6-5 combines with J gene TRBJ2-6; D gene uncertain. Germline-derived CDR1 and CDR2 are MNHEY and SVGAGI. V was cut by 5 bases and J by 3 bases, with 8 bases left in between. The CDR3 has 14 residues. The CDR3 region is CASSPTGGANVLTF. The CDR3 region has the DNA TGTGCCAGCAGTCCAACTGGTGGGGCCAACGTCCTGACTTTC.

The V call is TRBV7-6, the J call TRBJ1-4, with a tentative D call TRBD1 (5 bases). The CDR3 totals 14 residues. V dropped 3 bases and J dropped 8 bases, with 13 bases sitting between them. The germline V gene has CDR1 SGHVS and CDR2 FNYEAQ. For the CDR3, the DNA is TGTGCCAGCAGCTTTACCCGGGACGAGGAAAAACTGTTTTTT. Translation gives CASSFTRDEEKLFF. The whole variable domain, filled in from reference TRBV7-6 and TRBJ1-4, reads GAGVSQSPRYKVTKRGQDVALRCDPISGHVSLYWYRQALGQGPEFLTYFNYEAQQDKSGLPNDRFSAERPEGSISTLTIQRTEQRDSAMYRCASSFTRDEEKLFFGSGTQLSVL.

This clonotype was found a few times. The rearrangement joins TRBV20-1 to TRBJ2-1, with TRBD2 identical over 8 bases. The germline gives CDR1 DFQATT, CDR2 SNEGSKA (reference sequence). The CDR3 extends over 12 amino acids. V shed 3 bases and J 10 bases; nucleotides not matched to a gene: 5. CDR3 sequence (DNA): TGCAGTGCTAGGGGGACTAGTTGGGAGCAGTTCTTC. Translating gives CSARGTSWEQFF.

In its sample, this clonotype was seen a few times. This chain joins TRBV12-3 or TRBV12-4 and TRBJ2-4, with TRBD1 matching 9 bases. The CDR3 totals 12 residues. Trimming took 7 bases from V and 15 from J; bases not matched to a gene: 10. As DNA, the CDR3 is TGTGCCAGCACCCCGGGACAGGGTTCTGCGTACTTC. Translating it yields CASTPGQGSAYF.

This clonotype was detected only a few times. The genes are TRBV6-2 or TRBV6-3 and TRBJ2-5; 8 bases line up with TRBD2. V trimming: 7 bases; J trimming: 4 bases; junction bases outside the gene matches: 11. The germline CDR1 and CDR2 sequences are MNHEY and SVGEGT. There are 15 residues in the CDR3. CDR3 DNA: TGTGCCAGCAACCATATCACTAGCGGTCGAGAGACCCAGTACTTC. Translation gives CASNHITSGRETQYF.

V gene TRBV7-9 combines with J gene TRBJ1-2; unclear D gene. The CDR3 extends over 15 amino acids. From germline, CDR1 is SEHNR and CDR2 FQNEAQ (reference sequence). Trimming cost V 1 base and J 7 bases, with 16 bases left between them. In DNA form, the CDR3 reads TGTGCCAGCAGCTTAGAATCCAGTCCTTCGGGTGGCTACACCTTC. It codes for CASSLESSPSGGYTF.

The chain has TRBV7-2 and TRBJ2-1; D possibly corresponds to TRBD2 (5 bases). V lost 3 bases, J lost 9 bases, and 9 bases lay in between. Germline V lookup: CDR1 SGHTA, CDR2 FQGNSA. This CDR3 has 12 residues. CDR3: CASSLLAREQFF. The CDR3 nucleotides read TGTGCCAGCAGCTTGCTAGCCCGTGAGCAGTTCTTC.

This clonotype turned up a few times. V is TRBV7-2 and J is TRBJ2-3; possibly TRBD1 for D (5 bases). The germline gives CDR1 SGHTA, CDR2 FQGNSA. V lost 5 bases and J 6 bases, leaving 9 bases between the germline ends. The CDR3 contains 12 residues. The CDR3 spells CASSLHRDTQYF. CDR3 sequence (DNA): TGTGCCAGCAGCCTACACAGGGATACGCAGTATTTT.

The V gene is TRBV11-2, the J gene TRBJ2-4; weak D call: TRBD2 (5 bases). This CDR3 is built from 15 residues. Trimming cost V 7 bases and J 0 bases, with 13 bases left between them. The germline V gene encodes CDR1 SGHAT and CDR2 FQNNGV. CDR3: CASTEGRLAKNIQYF. CDR3 nucleotide sequence: TGTGCCAGCACCGAGGGCAGACTAGCCAAAAACATTCAGTACTTC.

This clonotype has more than one count but fewer than ten. This chain's CDR3 is CASRRLAGGRYNEQYF. The CDR3 DNA sequence: TGTGCCAGCAGAAGACTAGCGGGGGGACGATACAATGAGCAGTACTTC. This sequence joins TRBV11-1 and TRBJ2-5; 13 bases line up with TRBD2. J gave up 11 bases and V 6 bases, and 15 bases lay outside the gene matches. The germline gives CDR1 SGHAT, CDR2 FQDESV (reference sequence). The CDR3 sequence is 16 residues long.

The sample holds one count of this clonotype. The rearrangement uses TRBV7-2 and TRBJ1-2; TRBD1 agrees at 8 bases. Trimming took 4 bases from V and 6 from J; bases not matched to a gene: 10. Germline CDR1 and CDR2: SGHTA and FQGNSA. This CDR3 has 15 residues. The CDR3 DNA reads TGTGCCAGCAGCTCCCCTGACAGGGGAAGGAATGGCTACACCTTC. It codes for CASSSPDRGRNGYTF.

The chain couples TRBV20-1 to TRBJ1-5; perhaps TRBD1 as D (5 bases). Germline V gives CDR1 DFQATT, CDR2 SNEGSKA (reference sequence). Deletions cut 2 bases from V and 3 bases from J, with 14 bases between. CDR3 length equals 15 residues. CDR3: CSARTQGTPNQPQHF. CDR3 DNA sequence: TGCAGTGCTAGAACGCAGGGAACGCCCAATCAGCCCCAGCATTTT.

In this sample, this clonotype turned up a few times. The genes are TRBV5-1 and TRBJ2-3; D remains ambiguous. Germline CDR1 is SGHRS and CDR2 is YFSETQ. Trimming cost V 0 bases and J 6 bases, with 11 bases left between them. The CDR3 runs 14 residues. The CDR3 nucleotides read TGCGCCAGCAGCTTGGACTCAACGCGGGATACGCAGTATTTT. This sequence encodes CASSLDSTRDTQYF. Together with reference TRBV5-1 and TRBJ2-3, the CDR3 gives the full variable domain: KAGVTQTPRYLIKTRGQQVTLSCSPISGHRSVSWYQQTPGQGLQFLFEYFSETQRNKGNFPGRFSGRQFSNSRSEMNVSTLELGDSALYLCASSLDSTRDTQYFGPGTRLTVL.

The gene calls are TRBV2 and TRBJ2-2; 7 bases match TRBD1. V dropped 7 bases and J dropped 0; count of bases not matched to a gene: 8. This CDR3 spans 16 amino acids. Germline CDR1 and CDR2: SNHLY and FYNNEI. CDR3 amino acids: CASTVDRVSNTGELFF. CDR3 nucleotide sequence: TGTGCCAGCACCGTAGACAGGGTTTCGAACACCGGGGAGCTGTTTTTT.

This clonotype was observed a few times. J is TRBJ1-1 and V is TRBV14; unclear D gene. This CDR3 contains 16 residues. V dropped 4 bases and J dropped 2 bases, with 17 bases sitting between them. Germline CDR1 reads SGHDN; CDR2 reads FVKESK. The CDR3 sequence is CASSPGTDRVNTEAFF. In DNA, the CDR3 is TGTGCCAGCAGCCCGGGCACTGATCGGGTAAACACTGAAGCTTTCTTT.

This chain joins TRBV4-3 and TRBJ2-7, with 8 nucleotides matching TRBD2. The CDR3 length is 15 residues. V lost 4 bases and J lost 4; bases outside the gene matches: 9. Germline V CDR1 and CDR2: LGHNA, YSLEER. CDR3 region: CASSPSTAGVYEQYF. DNA for the CDR3: TGCGCCAGCAGCCCCTCGACAGCGGGGGTTTACGAGCAGTACTTC.

The rearrangement links TRBV6-6 to TRBJ1-4, with D unresolved. V was cut by 1 base and J by 5 bases, with 8 bases left in between. This CDR3 region has 14 residues. CDR1 and CDR2 from the germline V gene are MNHNY and SVGAGI (reference sequence). CDR3 coding DNA: TGTGCCAGCAGTTACTATGCGGAAAATGAAAAACTGTTTTTT. Protein: CASSYYAENEKLFF.

This chain links TRBV20-1 with TRBJ2-5; maybe TRBD1 (6 bases). Trimming stripped 6 bases from V and 3 bases from J, with 14 bases between. Germline V gives CDR1 DFQATT, CDR2 SNEGSKA (reference sequence). CDR3 size: 13 residues. The CDR3 reads CSAPDRTKETQYF. The CDR3 region has the DNA TGCAGTGCCCCAGACAGGACCAAAGAGACCCAGTACTTC.

CDR3 residues: CASSRPVPRDTGELFF. Here the CDR3 DNA reads TGTGCCAGCAGCCGGCCCGTACCGCGGGACACCGGGGAGCTGTTTTTT. The chain is built from TRBV7-9 and TRBJ2-2, with TRBD2 as a possible D gene (5 bases). There are 16 residues in the CDR3. Germline-derived CDR1 and CDR2 are SEHNR and FQNEAQ (reference sequence). V was shortened by 5 bases and J by 3 bases, with 16 bases between the two germline ends.